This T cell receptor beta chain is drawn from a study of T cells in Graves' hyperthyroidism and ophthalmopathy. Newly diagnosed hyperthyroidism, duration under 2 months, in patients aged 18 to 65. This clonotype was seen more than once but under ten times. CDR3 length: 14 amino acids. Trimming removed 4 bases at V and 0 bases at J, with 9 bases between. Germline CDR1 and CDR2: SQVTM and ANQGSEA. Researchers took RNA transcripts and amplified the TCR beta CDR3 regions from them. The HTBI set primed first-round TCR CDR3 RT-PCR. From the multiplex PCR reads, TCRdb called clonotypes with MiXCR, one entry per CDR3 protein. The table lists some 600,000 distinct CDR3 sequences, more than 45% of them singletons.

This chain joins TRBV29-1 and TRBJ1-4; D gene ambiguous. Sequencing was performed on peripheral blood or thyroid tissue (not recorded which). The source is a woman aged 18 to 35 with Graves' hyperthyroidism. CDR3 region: CSVVVGTTNEKLFF. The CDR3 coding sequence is TGCAGCGTTGTAGTTGGGACAACTAATGAAAAACTGTTTTTT.